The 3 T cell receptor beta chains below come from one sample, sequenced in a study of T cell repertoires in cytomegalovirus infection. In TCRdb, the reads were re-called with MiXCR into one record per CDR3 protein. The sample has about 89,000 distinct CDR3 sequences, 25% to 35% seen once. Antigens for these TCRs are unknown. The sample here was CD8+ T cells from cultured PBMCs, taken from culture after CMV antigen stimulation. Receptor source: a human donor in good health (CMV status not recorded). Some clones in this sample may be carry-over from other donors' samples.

The CDR3 protein is CASNLGPGANVLTF. The CDR3 coding sequence is TGTGCCAGTAATCTGGGGCCTGGGGCCAACGTCCTGACTTTC. The gene calls are TRBV19 and TRBJ2-6, with D perhaps matching TRBD1 (5 bases). CDR1 LNHDA and CDR2 SQIVND come from the germline V gene (reference sequence). The CDR3 has 14 residues. Trimming left V 7 bases short and J 2 bases short, with 9 bases between.

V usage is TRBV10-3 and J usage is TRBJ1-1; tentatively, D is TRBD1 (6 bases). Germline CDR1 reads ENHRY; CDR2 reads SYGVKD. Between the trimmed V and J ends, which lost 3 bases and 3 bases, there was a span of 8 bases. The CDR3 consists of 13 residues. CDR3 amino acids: CAISETGHTEAFF. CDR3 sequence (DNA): TGTGCCATCAGTGAAACAGGGCACACTGAAGCTTTCTTT.

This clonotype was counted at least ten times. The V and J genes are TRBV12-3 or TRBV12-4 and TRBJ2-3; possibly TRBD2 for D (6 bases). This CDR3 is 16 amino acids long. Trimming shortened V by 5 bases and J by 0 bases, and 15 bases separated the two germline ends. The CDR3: CASSLELAESTDTQYF. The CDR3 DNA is TGTGCCAGCAGTCTCGAACTAGCAGAGAGCACAGATACGCAGTATTTT.